This entry is about one T cell receptor beta chain. V was shortened by 2 bases and J by 10 bases, with 14 bases between the two germline ends. The germline CDR1 and CDR2 sequences are DFQATT and SNEGSKA (reference sequence). This CDR3 has 12 amino acids. The sample's time point: sample taken at primary tumor resection. TCRdb redid the calling of the 5' RACE reads with MiXCR, one entry per CDR3 protein. The sample lists about 44,000 distinct CDR3 sequences, approximately 14% seen once, with 50% to 70% in the top ten. The source of the sample is a study of spatial heterogeneity in lung cancer. The sample was PBMCs, taken at surgery. J is TRBJ1-2 and V is TRBV20-1; unclear D gene. This sequence was found in a male donor with early-stage non-small cell lung cancer. Here the CDR3 reads CSARPPISVYTF. The CDR3 nucleotides read TGCAGTGCTAGACCCCCAATATCAGTCTACACCTTC.